Presented here are 8 T cell receptor beta chains from one specimen sequenced in a study of CD4+ T cells in melanoma (dated by TCRdb to 2022 to 2024). Library prep was done by the immunoSEQ multiplex PCR assay. The clones in this table, taken by TCRdb from immuneACCESS, are in-frame only. Not every clone is retained; where verified, under half of the shortfall comes from an unresolved V gene, and the cause of the rest is unknown. The sample records roughly 140,000 clones, about nine tenths of which are singletons. The ten largest clones represent about 1.5% of the sample. These receptors originate from a human donor with melanoma.

The chain joins TRBV19 to TRBJ1-4; D perhaps matches TRBD1 (5 bases). The CDR3 is 15 residues long. V lost 7 bases and J 5 bases, leaving 17 bases between the germline ends. CDR1 LNHDA and CDR2 SQIVND come from the germline V gene (reference sequence). CDR3 loop: CASIKGTGANEKLFF. Here the CDR3 DNA reads TGTGCCAGTATTAAGGGCACCGGGGCGAATGAAAAACTGTTTTTT.

This chain joins TRBV4-1 and TRBJ2-7; 11 bases line up with TRBD2. The V gene end was trimmed by 6 bases and the J gene end by 3 bases; junction bases not matched to a gene: 7. The CDR3 length is 15 residues. The V gene's germline CDR1 is MGHRA and CDR2 YSYEKL. CDR3 sequence (DNA): TGCGCCAGCAGTCGCGCAGGGACTAGCGGCTACGAGCAGTACTTC. This gives the protein CASSRAGTSGYEQYF.

The chain is built from TRBV27 and TRBJ1-6, with D perhaps TRBD1 (5 bases). V lost 7 bases, J lost 7 bases, and 11 bases lay in between. CDR3 length: 13 residues. The germline V gene has CDR1 MNHEY and CDR2 SMNVEV (reference sequence). The chain's CDR3 is CASTRGNNSPLHF. CDR3 nucleotide sequence: TGTGCCAGCACTCGGGGCAACAATTCACCCCTCCACTTT.

This rearrangement joins TRBV11-2 to TRBJ1-3; D is undetermined. The CDR3 has 13 amino acids. CDR1 is SGHAT, CDR2 FQNNGV, per germline. The V gene lost 5 bases and the J gene lost 7 bases, with 12 bases spanning the gap. As DNA, the CDR3 is TGTGCCAGCAGCGCGGCTCTTCTGAACACCATATATTTT. As protein: CASSAALLNTIYF.

V and J are TRBV5-5 and TRBJ2-3; D may be TRBD1 (5 bases). CDR3 length: 15 amino acids. Germline loops: CDR1 SGHKS, CDR2 YYEKEE (reference sequence). Trimming took 6 bases from V and 2 from J, leaving 16 bases between them. The DNA for the CDR3 is TGTGCCAGCAACCCCCTTGGACAAGACACAGATACGCAGTATTTT. Amino acid sequence: CASNPLGQDTDTQYF.

This clone was found a few times. V gene TRBV6-1 combines with J gene TRBJ2-1, with D hard to call. From germline, CDR1 is MNHNS and CDR2 SASEGT. Trimming shortened V by 7 bases and J by 4 bases, and 5 bases separated the two germline ends. The CDR3 is 11 amino acids. DNA of the CDR3: TGTGCCAGCACCCTGTACAATGAGCAGTTCTTC. Encoded protein: CASTLYNEQFF.

V gene TRBV4-1 combines with J gene TRBJ1-3; possibly TRBD1 for D (5 bases). The V and J ends lost 0 bases and 4 bases respectively, with 13 bases between them. Germline CDR1 is MGHRA and CDR2 is YSYEKL. This CDR3 has 16 amino acids. Here the CDR3 reads CASSQDGGGGGNTIYF. The DNA of the CDR3 is TGCGCCAGCAGCCAAGATGGCGGGGGTGGAGGAAACACCATATATTTT.

The J gene is TRBJ2-3, the V gene TRBV7-2; TRBD2 matches 8 bases. The CDR3 length is 14 residues. Per germline, CDR1 SGHTA and CDR2 FQGNSA. J lost 5 bases, V lost 5 bases, and 6 bases had no gene match. CDR3 in DNA: TGTGCCAGCAGCCCCGGGGGGGCAGTAGATACGCAGTATTTT. Translating it yields CASSPGGAVDTQYF.